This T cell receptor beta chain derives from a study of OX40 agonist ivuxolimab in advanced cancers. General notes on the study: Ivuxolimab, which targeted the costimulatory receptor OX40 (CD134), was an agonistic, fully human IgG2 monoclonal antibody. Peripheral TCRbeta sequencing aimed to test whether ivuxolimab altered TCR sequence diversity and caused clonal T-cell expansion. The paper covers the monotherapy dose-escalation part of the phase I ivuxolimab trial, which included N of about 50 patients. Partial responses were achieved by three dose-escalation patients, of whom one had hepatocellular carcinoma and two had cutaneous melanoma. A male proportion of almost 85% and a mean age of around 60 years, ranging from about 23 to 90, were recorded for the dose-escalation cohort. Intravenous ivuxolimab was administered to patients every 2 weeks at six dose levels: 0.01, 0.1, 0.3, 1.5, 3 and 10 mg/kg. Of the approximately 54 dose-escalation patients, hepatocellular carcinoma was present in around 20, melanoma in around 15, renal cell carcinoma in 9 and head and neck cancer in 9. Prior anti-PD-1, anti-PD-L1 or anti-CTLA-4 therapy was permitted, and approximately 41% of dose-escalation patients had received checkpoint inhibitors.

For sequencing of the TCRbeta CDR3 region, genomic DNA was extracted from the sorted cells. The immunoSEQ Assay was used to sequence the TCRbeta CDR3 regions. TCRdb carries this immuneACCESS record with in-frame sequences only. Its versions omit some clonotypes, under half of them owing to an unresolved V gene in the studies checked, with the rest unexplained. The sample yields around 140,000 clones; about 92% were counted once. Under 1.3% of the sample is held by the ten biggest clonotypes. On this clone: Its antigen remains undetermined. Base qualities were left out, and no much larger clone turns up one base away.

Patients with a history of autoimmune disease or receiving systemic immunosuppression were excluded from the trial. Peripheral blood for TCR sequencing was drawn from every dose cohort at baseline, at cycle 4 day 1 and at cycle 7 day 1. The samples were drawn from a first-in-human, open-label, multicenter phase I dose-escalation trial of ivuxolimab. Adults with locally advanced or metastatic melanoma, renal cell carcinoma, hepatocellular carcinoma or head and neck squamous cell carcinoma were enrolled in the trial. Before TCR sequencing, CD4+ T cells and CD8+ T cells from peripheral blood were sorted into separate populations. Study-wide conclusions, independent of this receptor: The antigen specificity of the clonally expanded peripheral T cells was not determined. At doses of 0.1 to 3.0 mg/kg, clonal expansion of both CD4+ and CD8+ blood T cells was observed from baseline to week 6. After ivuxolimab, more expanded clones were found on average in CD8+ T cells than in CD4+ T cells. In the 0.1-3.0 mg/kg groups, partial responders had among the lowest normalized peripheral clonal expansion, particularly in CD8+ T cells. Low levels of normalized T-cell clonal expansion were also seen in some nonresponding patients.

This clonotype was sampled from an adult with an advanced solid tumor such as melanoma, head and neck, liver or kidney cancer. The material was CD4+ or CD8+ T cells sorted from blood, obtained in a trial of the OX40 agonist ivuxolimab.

The CDR3 corresponds to CASSRGGSYEQYF. DNA sequence: TGTGCCAGCAGCCGGGGGGGATCCTACGAGCAGTACTTC. The rearrangement combines TRBV7-2 with TRBJ2-7, with 8 bases matching TRBD2. CDR3 length: 13 amino acids, cysteine to phenylalanine. Only CDR3 DNA is held: 39 bases, read in frame from base 1. CDR1 and CDR2 are read off the germline V gene as SGHTA and FQGNSA. For this chain, trimming is 5 bases at the V end and 1 base at the J end, and the number of junction bases without a gene match is 1.